The 5 T cell receptor beta chains in this list originate from one sample, sequenced in a study of control samples from healthy donors and cancer patients. Profiled with immunoSEQ multiplex PCR; TCRdb holds only in-frame clones, not every one. Of around 26,000 clones listed, approximately 78% were seen once; the top ten hold roughly 23%. The sequencing sample was made of PBMCs. The receptor set was obtained from a man aged 55 to 69 with colorectal cancer.

This clone occurred a few times. The chain carries TRBV5-5 and TRBJ2-6; D possibly corresponds to TRBD1 (5 bases). Germline values: CDR1 SGHKS, CDR2 YYEKEE (reference sequence). V lost 2 bases and J 4 bases, leaving 19 bases between the germline ends. The CDR3 sequence is 18 residues long. CDR3 coding DNA: TGTGCCAGCAGCTTCTCCGCAGGGCTACCCCTCGGGGCCAACGTCCTGACTTTC. It encodes CASSFSAGLPLGANVLTF.

V gene TRBV6-1 combines with J gene TRBJ1-2; D is unclear. The germline gives CDR1 MNHNS, CDR2 SASEGT. The ends were cut back, 3 bases at V and 8 bases at J, with 10 bases in the middle. The CDR3 sequence is 12 residues long. CDR3 DNA sequence: TGTGCCAGCAGTGACAGTTTTTTAGGCTACACCTTC. Amino acid sequence: CASSDSFLGYTF.

The chain has TRBV5-6 and TRBJ1-5; TRBD1 is a possible D gene (5 bases). Trimming took 4 bases from V and 3 from J, leaving 11 bases between them. Germline V gene data show CDR1 as SGHDT and CDR2 as YYEEEE. This CDR3 has 14 amino acids. This chain's CDR3 is CASSDGTINQPQHF. CDR3 coding DNA: TGTGCCAGCAGCGACGGGACTATCAATCAGCCCCAGCATTTT.

This sequence joins TRBV5-1 and TRBJ2-3, with D uncertain. V was shortened by 5 bases and J by 3 bases, with 16 bases between the two germline ends. Germline V gene lookup returns CDR1 SGHRS and CDR2 YFSETQ. The CDR3 is 15 amino acids. In DNA, the CDR3 is TGCGCCAGCAGTCGAGATGGCAGGCGAACAGATACGCAGTATTTT. Amino acids: CASSRDGRRTDTQYF.

This sequence joins TRBV5-4 and TRBJ2-1; 10 bases align to TRBD2. This CDR3 region has 16 residues. The V gene end was trimmed by 3 bases and the J gene end by 2 bases; junction bases not matched to a gene: 5. Looked up from germline, CDR1 is SGHNT and CDR2 is YYREEE (reference sequence). As DNA, the CDR3 is TGTGCCAGCAGCTGGGGAGCGGGGGGGACCTACAATGAGCAGTTCTTC. Its protein is CASSWGAGGTYNEQFF.